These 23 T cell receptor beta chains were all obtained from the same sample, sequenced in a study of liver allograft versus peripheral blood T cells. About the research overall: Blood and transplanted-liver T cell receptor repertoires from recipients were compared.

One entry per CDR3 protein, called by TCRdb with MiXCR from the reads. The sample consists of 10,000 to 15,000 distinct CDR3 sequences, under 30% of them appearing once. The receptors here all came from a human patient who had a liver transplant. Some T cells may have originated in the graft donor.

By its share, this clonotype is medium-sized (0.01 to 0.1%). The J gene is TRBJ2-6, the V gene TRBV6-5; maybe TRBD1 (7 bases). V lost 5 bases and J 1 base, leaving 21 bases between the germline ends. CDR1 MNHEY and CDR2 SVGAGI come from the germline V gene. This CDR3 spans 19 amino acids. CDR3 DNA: TGTGCCAGCAGTACCGCAGGGGGGTTCGGTCTTTCTGGGGCCAACGTCCTGACTTTC. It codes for CASSTAGGFGLSGANVLTF.

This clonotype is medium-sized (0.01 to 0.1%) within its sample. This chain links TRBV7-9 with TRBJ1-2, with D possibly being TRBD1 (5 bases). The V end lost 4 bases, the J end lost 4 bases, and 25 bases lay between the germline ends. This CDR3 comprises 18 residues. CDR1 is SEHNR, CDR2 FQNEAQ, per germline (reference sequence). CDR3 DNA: TGTGCCAGCAGCTCCGAACTCGGGGCCCGCGGCGGGGGCTATGGCTACACCTTC. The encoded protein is CASSSELGARGGGYGYTF.

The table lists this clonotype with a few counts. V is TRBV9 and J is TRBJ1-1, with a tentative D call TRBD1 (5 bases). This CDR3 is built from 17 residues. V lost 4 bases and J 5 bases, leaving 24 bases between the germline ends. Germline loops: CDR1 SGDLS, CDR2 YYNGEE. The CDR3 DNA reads TGTGCCAGCAGCCCCTCGGGAGGGGCGCTGGGTAAGACTGAAGCTTTCTTT. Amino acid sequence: CASSPSGGALGKTEAFF.

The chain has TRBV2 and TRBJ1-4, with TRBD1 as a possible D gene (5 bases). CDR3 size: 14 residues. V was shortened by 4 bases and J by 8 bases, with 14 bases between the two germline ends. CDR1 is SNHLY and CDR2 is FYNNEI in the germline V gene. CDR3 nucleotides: TGTGCCAGCAGTGGTGTGGGGCTTGGGGAAAAACTGTTTTTT. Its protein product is CASSGVGLGEKLFF.

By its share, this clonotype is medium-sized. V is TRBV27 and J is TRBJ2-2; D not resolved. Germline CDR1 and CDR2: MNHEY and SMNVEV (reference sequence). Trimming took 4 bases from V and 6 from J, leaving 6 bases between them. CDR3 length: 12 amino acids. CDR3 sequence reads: CASSWRAGELFF. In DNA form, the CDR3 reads TGTGCCAGCAGTTGGCGAGCCGGGGAGCTGTTTTTT.

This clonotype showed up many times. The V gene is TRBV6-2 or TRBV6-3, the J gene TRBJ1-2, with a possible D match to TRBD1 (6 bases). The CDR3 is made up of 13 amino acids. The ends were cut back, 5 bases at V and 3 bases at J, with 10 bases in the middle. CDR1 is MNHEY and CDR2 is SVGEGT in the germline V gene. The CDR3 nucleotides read TGTGCCAGCAGTGCCAGGGGCTACTATGGCTACACCTTC. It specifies CASSARGYYGYTF.

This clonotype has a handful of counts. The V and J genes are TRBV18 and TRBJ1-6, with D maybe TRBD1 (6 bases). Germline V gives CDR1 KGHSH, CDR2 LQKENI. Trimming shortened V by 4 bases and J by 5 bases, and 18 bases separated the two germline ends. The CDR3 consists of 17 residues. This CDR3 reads CASSRNGGASHNSPLHF. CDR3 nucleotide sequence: TGTGCCAGCTCACGCAATGGGGGGGCGAGTCATAATTCACCCCTCCACTTT.

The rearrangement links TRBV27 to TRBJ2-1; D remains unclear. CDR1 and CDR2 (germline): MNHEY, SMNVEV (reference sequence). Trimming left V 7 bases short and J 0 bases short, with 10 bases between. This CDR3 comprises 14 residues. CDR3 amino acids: CASNGPSSYNEQFF. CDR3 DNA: TGTGCCAGCAACGGCCCGAGCTCCTACAATGAGCAGTTCTTC.

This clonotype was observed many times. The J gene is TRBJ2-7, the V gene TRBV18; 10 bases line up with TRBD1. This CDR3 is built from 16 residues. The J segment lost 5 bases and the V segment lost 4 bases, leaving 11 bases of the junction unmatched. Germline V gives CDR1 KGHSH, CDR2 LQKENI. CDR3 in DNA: TGTGCCAGCTCACAGGGCCTTGGGACAGGGGTCGACGAGCAGTACTTC. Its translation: CASSQGLGTGVDEQYF.

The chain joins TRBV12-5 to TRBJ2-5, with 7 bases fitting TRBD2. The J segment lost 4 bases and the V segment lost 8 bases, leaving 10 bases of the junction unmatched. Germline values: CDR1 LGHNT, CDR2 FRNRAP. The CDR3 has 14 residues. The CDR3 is CASSGGGPGETQYF. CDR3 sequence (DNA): TGTGCTAGTAGTGGGGGAGGGCCTGGAGAGACCCAGTACTTC. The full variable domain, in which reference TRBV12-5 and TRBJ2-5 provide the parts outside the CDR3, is DARVTQTPRHKVTEMGQEVTMRCQPILGHNTVFWYRQTMMQGLELLAYFRNRAPLDDSGMPKDRFSAEMPDATLATLKIQPSEPRDSAVYFCASSGGGPGETQYFGPGTRLLVL.

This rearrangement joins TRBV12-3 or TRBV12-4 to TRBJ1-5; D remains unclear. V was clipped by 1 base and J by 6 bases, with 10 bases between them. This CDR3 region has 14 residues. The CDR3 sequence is CASSLVGRGQPQHF. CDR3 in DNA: TGTGCCAGCAGTTTAGTCGGGAGAGGTCAGCCCCAGCATTTT.

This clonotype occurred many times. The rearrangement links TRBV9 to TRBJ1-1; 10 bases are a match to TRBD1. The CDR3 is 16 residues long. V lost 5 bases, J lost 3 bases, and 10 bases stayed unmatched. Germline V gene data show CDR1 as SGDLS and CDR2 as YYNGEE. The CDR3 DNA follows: TGTGCCAGCAGTCAAGGACAGGGGGGTACTTACACTGAAGCTTTCTTT. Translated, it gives CASSQGQGGTYTEAFF.

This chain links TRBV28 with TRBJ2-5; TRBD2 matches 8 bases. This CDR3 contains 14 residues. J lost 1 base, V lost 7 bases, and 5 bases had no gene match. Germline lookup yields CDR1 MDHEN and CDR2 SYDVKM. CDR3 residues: CASTNGGVQETQYF. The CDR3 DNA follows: TGTGCCAGCACTAACGGGGGGGTCCAAGAGACCCAGTACTTC.

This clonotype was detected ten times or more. CDR3 region: CASRSGSSYNEQFF. CDR3 coding DNA: TGTGCCAGTAGATCCGGGAGCTCCTACAATGAGCAGTTCTTC. The chain joins TRBV19 to TRBJ2-1, with a weak D call TRBD2 (6 bases). The length of the CDR3 is 14 residues. Germline V lookup: CDR1 LNHDA, CDR2 SQIVND (reference sequence). Trimming removed 6 bases from V and 0 bases from J, with 9 bases in between.

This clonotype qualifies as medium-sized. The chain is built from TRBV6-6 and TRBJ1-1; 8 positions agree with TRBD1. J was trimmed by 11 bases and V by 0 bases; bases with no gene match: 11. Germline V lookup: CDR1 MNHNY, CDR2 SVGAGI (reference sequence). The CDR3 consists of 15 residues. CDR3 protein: CASSYSGGTGRSAFF. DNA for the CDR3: TGTGCCAGCAGTTACTCGGGGGGGACAGGTAGGTCTGCTTTCTTT.

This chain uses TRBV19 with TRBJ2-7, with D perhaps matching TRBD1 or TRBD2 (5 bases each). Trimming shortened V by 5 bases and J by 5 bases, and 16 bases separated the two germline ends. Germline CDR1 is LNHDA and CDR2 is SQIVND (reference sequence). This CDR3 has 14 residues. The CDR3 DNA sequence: TGTGCCAGTAGTTCGTCTTCGGGGCTCCACGAGCAGTACTTC. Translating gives CASSSSSGLHEQYF. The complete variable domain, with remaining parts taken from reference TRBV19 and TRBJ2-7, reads DGGITQSPKYLFRKEGQNVTLSCEQNLNHDAMYWYRQDPGQGLRLIYYSQIVNDFQKGDIAEGYSVSREKKESFPLTVTSAQKNPTAFYLCASSSSSGLHEQYFGPGTRLTVT.

CDR3 residues: CSVENRDRDYGYTF. CDR3 bases: TGCAGCGTTGAAAACAGGGACAGGGATTATGGCTACACCTTC. The J gene is TRBJ1-2, the V gene TRBV29-1, with 9 bases identical to TRBD1. Germline CDR1 SQVTM, CDR2 ANQGSEA. Trimming took 2 bases from V and 5 from J; bases not matched to a gene: 6. This CDR3 spans 14 amino acids.

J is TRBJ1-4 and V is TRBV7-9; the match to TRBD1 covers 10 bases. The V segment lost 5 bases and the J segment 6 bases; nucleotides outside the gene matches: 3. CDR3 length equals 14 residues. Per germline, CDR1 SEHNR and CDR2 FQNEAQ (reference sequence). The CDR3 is CASSTGTGDEKLFF. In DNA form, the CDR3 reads TGTGCCAGCAGCACCGGGACAGGGGATGAAAAACTGTTTTTT. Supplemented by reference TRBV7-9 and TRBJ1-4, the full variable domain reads DTGVSQNPRHKITKRGQNVTFRCDPISEHNRLYWYRQTLGQGPEFLTYFQNEAQLEKSRLLSDRFSAERPKGSFSTLEIQRTEQGDSAMYLCASSTGTGDEKLFFGSGTQLSVL.

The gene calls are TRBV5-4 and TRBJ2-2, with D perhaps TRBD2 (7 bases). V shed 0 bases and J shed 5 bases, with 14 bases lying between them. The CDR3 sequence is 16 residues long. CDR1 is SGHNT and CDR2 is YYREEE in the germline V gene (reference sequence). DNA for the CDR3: TGTGCCAGCAGCTTGGAGGTGGGGGGGCCTACCGGGGAGCTGTTTTTT. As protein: CASSLEVGGPTGELFF.

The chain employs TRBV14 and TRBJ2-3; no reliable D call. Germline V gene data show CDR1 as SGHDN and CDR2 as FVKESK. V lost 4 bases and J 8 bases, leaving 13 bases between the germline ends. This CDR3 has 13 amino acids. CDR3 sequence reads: CASSRDFTGTQYF. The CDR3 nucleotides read TGTGCCAGCAGCCGAGACTTCACGGGTACGCAGTATTTT.

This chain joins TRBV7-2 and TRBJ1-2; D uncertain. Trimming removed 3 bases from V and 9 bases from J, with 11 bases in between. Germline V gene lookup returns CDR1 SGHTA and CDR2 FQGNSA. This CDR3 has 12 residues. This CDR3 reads CASSFAQDSYTF. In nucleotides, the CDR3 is TGTGCCAGCAGCTTCGCCCAGGATAGCTACACCTTC. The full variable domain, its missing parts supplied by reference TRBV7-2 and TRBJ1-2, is GAGVSQSPSNKVTEKGKDVELRCDPISGHTALYWYRQSLGQGLEFLIYFQGNSAPDKSGLPSDRFSAERTGGSVSTLTIQRTQQEDSAVYLCASSFAQDSYTFGSGTRLTVV.

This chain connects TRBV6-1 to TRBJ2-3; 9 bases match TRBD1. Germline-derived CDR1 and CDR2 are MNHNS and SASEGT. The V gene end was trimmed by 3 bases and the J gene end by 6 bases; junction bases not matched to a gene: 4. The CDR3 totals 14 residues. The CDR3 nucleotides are TGTGCCAGCAGTGACATACAGGGGGCGGATACGCAGTATTTT. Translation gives CASSDIQGADTQYF.

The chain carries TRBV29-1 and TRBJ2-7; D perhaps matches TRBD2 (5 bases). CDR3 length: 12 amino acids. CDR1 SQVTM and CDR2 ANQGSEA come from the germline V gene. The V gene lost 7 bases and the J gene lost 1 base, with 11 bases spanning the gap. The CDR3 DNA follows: TGCAGCGCCGGCCGGGGATCCTACGAGCAGTACTTC. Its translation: CSAGRGSYEQYF.